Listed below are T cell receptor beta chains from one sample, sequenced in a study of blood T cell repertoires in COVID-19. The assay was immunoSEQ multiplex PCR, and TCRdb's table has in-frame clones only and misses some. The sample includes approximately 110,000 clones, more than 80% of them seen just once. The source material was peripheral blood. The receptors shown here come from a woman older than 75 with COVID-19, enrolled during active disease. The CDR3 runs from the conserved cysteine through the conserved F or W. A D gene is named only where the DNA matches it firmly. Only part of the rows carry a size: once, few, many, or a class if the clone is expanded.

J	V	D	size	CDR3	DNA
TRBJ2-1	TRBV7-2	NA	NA	CASSLSRGQRLSSYNEQFF	TGTGCCAGCAGCTTAAGTCGGGGACAAAGGTTAAGCTCCTACAATGAGCAGTTCTTC
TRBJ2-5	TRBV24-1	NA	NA	CATSDLGQPGETQYF	TGTGCCACCAGTGACCTGGGACAACCGGGAGAGACCCAGTACTTC
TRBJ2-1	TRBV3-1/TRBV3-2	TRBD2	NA	CASSPPGGGHEQFF	TGTGCCAGCAGCCCTCCCGGGGGGGGTCATGAGCAGTTCTTC
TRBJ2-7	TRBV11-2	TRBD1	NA	CASSLSGQGAYEQYF	TGTGCCAGCAGCTTATCGGGACAGGGGGCCTACGAGCAGTACTTC
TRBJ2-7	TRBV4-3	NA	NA	CASSQDFHPAEGLYEQYF	TGCGCCAGCAGCCAAGATTTCCATCCGGCGGAGGGACTCTACGAGCAGTACTTC
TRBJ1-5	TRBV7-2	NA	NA	CASSTGGGSNQPQHF	TGTGCCAGCAGCACCGGGGGGGGCAGCAATCAGCCCCAGCATTTT
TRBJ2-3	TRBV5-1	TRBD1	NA	CASRVGQGIGDTQYF	TGCGCCAGCAGGGTAGGACAGGGGATAGGAGATACGCAGTATTTT
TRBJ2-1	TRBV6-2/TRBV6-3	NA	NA	CASSYRFFGSSYNEQFF	TGTGCCAGCAGTTACCGCTTTTTTGGGAGCTCCTACAATGAGCAGTTCTTC
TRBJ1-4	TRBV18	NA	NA	CASSPVLTTNEKLFF	TGTGCCAGCTCACCAGTCCTTACAACTAATGAAAAACTGTTTTTT
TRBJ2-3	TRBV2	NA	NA	CASSEEGRGTQYF	TGTGCCAGCAGTGAGGAGGGAAGAGGCACGCAGTATTTT
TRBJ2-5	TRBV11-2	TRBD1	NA	CASSPRDRQETQYF	TGTGCCAGCAGCCCCCGGGACAGACAAGAGACCCAGTACTTC
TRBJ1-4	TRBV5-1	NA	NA	CASRKGLGTNEKLFF	TGCGCCAGCAGAAAGGGGTTAGGAACTAATGAAAAACTGTTTTTT
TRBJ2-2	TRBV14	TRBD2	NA	CASSQARGYTGELFF	TGTGCCAGCAGCCAAGCGCGGGGGTACACCGGGGAGCTGTTTTTT
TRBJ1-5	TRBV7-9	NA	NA	CASSIRGQPQHF	TGTGCCAGCAGTATTAGGGGTCAGCCCCAGCATTTT
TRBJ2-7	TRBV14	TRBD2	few	CASSQGPSGSFAYEQYF	TGTGCCAGCAGCCAAGGACCTAGCGGGAGTTTCGCCTACGAGCAGTACTTC
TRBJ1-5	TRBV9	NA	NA	CASSVGWGPGQPQHF	TGTGCCAGCAGCGTAGGCTGGGGGCCGGGTCAGCCCCAGCATTTT
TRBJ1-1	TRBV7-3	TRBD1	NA	CASSFTGATEAFF	TGTGCCAGCAGCTTTACAGGGGCCACTGAAGCTTTCTTT
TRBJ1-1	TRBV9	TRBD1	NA	CASSVAAGGANTEAFF	TGTGCCAGCAGCGTAGCAGCAGGGGGCGCGAACACTGAAGCTTTCTTT
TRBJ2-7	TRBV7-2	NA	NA	CASSWGGGSYEQYF	TGTGCCAGCAGCTGGGGAGGAGGCTCCTACGAGCAGTACTTC
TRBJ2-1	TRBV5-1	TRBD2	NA	CASSPGGGIYNEQFF	TGCGCCAGCAGCCCGGGAGGAGGGATTTACAATGAGCAGTTCTTC
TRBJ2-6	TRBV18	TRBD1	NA	CASSPPGTGATGANVLTF	TGTGCCAGCTCACCACCCGGGACAGGGGCAACCGGGGCCAACGTCCTGACTTTC
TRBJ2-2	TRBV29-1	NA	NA	CSVVVGGGGELFF	TGCAGCGTTGTGGTGGGAGGAGGCGGGGAGCTGTTTTTT